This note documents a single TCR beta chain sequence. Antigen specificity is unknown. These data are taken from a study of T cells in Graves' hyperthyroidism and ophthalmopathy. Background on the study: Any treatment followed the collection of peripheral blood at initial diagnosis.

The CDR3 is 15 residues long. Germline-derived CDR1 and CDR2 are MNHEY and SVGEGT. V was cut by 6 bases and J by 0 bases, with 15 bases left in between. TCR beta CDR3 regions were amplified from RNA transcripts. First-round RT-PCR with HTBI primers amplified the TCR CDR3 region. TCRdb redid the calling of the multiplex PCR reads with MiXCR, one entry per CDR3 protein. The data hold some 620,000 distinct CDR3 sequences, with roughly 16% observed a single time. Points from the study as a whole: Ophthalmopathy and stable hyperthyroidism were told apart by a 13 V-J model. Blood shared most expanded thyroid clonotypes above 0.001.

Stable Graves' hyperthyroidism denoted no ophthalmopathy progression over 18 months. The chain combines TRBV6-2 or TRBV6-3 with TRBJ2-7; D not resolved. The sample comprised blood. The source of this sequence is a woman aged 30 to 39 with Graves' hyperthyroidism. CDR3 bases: TGTGCCAGCAGCTTTGGGTCAGGCGCCTCCTACGAGCAGTACTTC. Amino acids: CASSFGSGASYEQYF.